This T cell receptor (beta chain) stems from a study of blood T cell repertoires in COVID-19. Across the whole study: Nucleic acid was either cDNA or gDNA, and it came from T cells, B-cell-depleted T cells, or PBMCs.

Living in roughly 25 US areas, the participants were between about 18 and 95 years of age. Source study methods: Amplification from reference gene primers served as the basis for estimated nucleated cell counts. Sequencing was performed with immunoSEQ multiplex PCR; in TCRdb, only in-frame clones are kept and a portion is missing. Clone size and the V and J calls come from that table; the DNA yielded D and trimming. The table includes about 60,000 clones, approximately 80% detected once. Trimming cost V 6 bases and J 0 bases, with 14 bases left between them. The germline V gene encodes CDR1 MDHEN and CDR2 SYDVKM. This CDR3 comprises 15 residues.

The sequenced sample was PBMCs or T cells enriched from blood (not recorded which). The rearrangement links TRBV28 to TRBJ1-1; D uncertain. The sequence was obtained from a woman aged 40 to 50 with acute COVID-19. DNA of the CDR3: TGTGCCAGCAGATTGTACGGGGAGATGAACACTGAAGCTTTCTTT. Encoded protein: CASRLYGEMNTEAFF.